This TCR beta chain was sequenced for a study of prognosis after radiotherapy for stage I lung cancer. Study-wide results and caveats: Tumor specificity of expanded TCR clones went undetermined. A drop in unique TCR clone counts was seen after stereotactic body radiation therapy, median around 10,000 versus 6,900.

J lost 1 base, V lost 5 bases, and 7 bases had no gene match. The CDR3 has 15 residues. The germline gives CDR1 MNHEY, CDR2 SMNVEV (reference sequence). Multiplex PCR, run in two rounds, amplified TCR beta CDR3 from genomic DNA. It was primers specific to each TRBV and TRBJ gene that first-round PCR used. In TCRdb, the multiplex PCR reads were re-called with MiXCR into one record per CDR3 protein. This repertoire shows approximately 23,000 distinct CDR3 sequences, around 42% found once; its top ten account for 57%. This clonotype was detected only once. The antigen remains undetermined. This specimen was PBMCs, taken before or after stereotactic body radiation therapy (not recorded which). The V and J genes are TRBV27 and TRBJ2-7, with 8 bases fitting TRBD2. The receptor was isolated from a donor of 50 years or more with non-small cell lung cancer. The CDR3 protein is CASSPGLGASYEQYF. CDR3 bases: TGTGCCAGCAGTCCGGGACTAGGGGCTTCCTACGAGCAGTACTTC.